This TCR beta chain is from a study of cytomegalovirus exposure and HLA in healthy donors. The CDR3 totals 16 residues. Germline V gene data show CDR1 as SEHNR and CDR2 as FQNEAQ (reference sequence). The ends lost 6 bases at V and 1 base at J; junction bases unmatched: 11. 60 Vbeta and 13 Jbeta primers were used in PCR. Only in-frame clones appear in the TCRdb table, and some are missing; sequencing was by immunoSEQ multiplex PCR. The sample includes about 190,000 clones, over 60% of them seen just once. Overall study results and limits: DRB1 had the most TCR associations and HLA-C the fewest, a later analysis found, with rates varying by HLA locus.

Notes on this clone: Antigen unknown.

The material sequenced was PBMCs. The rearrangement joins TRBV7-9 to TRBJ1-1; 7 positions match TRBD1. The origin of this receptor is a man aged 25 to 45 in good health and CMV-seropositive. For the CDR3, the DNA is TGTGCCAGCAGGGCCCTCAGGGGGAAGTCGAACACTGAAGCTTTCTTT. Protein: CASRALRGKSNTEAFF.